These 23 T cell receptor beta chains were all obtained from the same sample, sequenced in a study of shared clonotypes between healthy human individuals. Clones were sequenced by immunoSEQ multiplex PCR, and TCRdb holds only the in-frame ones, with some missing. The table lists some 2,100,000 clones, 90% to 97% of them singletons, with 0.13% in the top ten. Sequencing input: naive CD4+ T cells sorted from blood. Subset in this sample: CD45RA+ positively selected. The source of these receptors is a man younger than 35 in good health.

The chain combines TRBV18 with TRBJ2-7, with TRBD2 matching over 7 bases. Unmatched junction bases numbered 9, after V lost 5 bases and J lost 2 bases. Germline values: CDR1 KGHSH, CDR2 LQKENI. The CDR3 totals 15 residues. CDR3 sequence (DNA): TGTGCCAGCTCAAACCGACTAGCTGCTACCTACGAGCAGTACTTC. Translation: CASSNRLAATYEQYF.

The chain carries TRBV6-1 and TRBJ2-2; D is ambiguous. CDR1 and CDR2 (germline): MNHNS, SASEGT. The CDR3 spans 12 residues. The CDR3 spells CAGDWNTGELFF. In DNA form, the CDR3 reads TGTGCGGGCGACTGGAACACCGGGGAGCTGTTTTTT.

The chain is built from TRBV7-2 and TRBJ2-3; D remains unclear. V gave up 3 bases and J gave up 0 bases, with 7 bases separating them. There are 14 residues in the CDR3. Germline V gives CDR1 SGHTA, CDR2 FQGNSA. The CDR3: CASSFASSTDTQYF. The CDR3 region has the DNA TGTGCCAGCAGCTTCGCCTCTAGCACAGATACGCAGTATTTT.

The J gene is TRBJ2-7, the V gene TRBV19, with 7 bases lining up with TRBD2. The CDR3 has 14 amino acids. Germline trimming cut 7 bases from V and 2 bases from J; bases unmatched to any gene: 8. Germline V CDR1 and CDR2: LNHDA, SQIVND (reference sequence). CDR3 region: CASTPSSGPYEQYF. The CDR3 DNA sequence: TGTGCCAGTACTCCGAGTAGCGGGCCCTACGAGCAGTACTTC.

This chain links TRBV5-1 with TRBJ2-2, with TRBD1 identical over 8 bases. The CDR3 is made up of 17 amino acids. In germline, CDR1 is SGHRS, CDR2 YFSETQ. V gave up 2 bases and J gave up 0 bases; unmatched junction bases: 6. The CDR3: CASSLATGVPNTGELFF. The CDR3 DNA reads as TGCGCCAGCAGCTTAGCGACAGGGGTTCCGAACACCGGGGAGCTGTTTTTT.

This clone has only one observation. The chain combines TRBV4-1 with TRBJ1-4; the D is unclear. Trimming removed 1 base at V and 4 bases at J, with 16 bases between. CDR3 length: 17 residues. Germline-derived CDR1 and CDR2 are MGHRA and YSYEKL. This CDR3 reads CASSQVGLSSLNEKLFF. CDR3 DNA sequence: TGCGCCAGCAGCCAAGTAGGTCTCTCGTCCCTTAATGAAAAACTGTTTTTT.

The CDR3 is CASSLNLGVNTEAFF. The CDR3 coding sequence is TGCGCCAGCAGCTTGAACTTGGGGGTGAACACTGAAGCTTTCTTT. The chain carries TRBV5-1 and TRBJ1-1; the D gene is possibly TRBD1 (5 bases). The CDR3 is 15 amino acids. Trimming cost V 1 base and J 0 bases, with 10 bases left between them. Germline values: CDR1 SGHRS, CDR2 YFSETQ.

The chain joins TRBV18 to TRBJ1-2; 9 positions agree with TRBD1. Germline CDR1 is KGHSH and CDR2 is LQKENI. J gave up 5 bases and V 0 bases, and 10 bases lay outside the gene matches. The CDR3 contains 17 residues. CDR3 bases: TGTGCCAGCTCACCACCGACAGGGGGGAATAATGGGTATGGCTACACCTTC. Translated: CASSPPTGGNNGYGYTF.

This clone was recorded only once. The sample has other DNA sequences that encode this CDR3 too. The chain uses TRBV5-4 and TRBJ2-3; 7 bases are a match to TRBD1. The ends lost 2 bases at V and 2 bases at J; junction bases unmatched: 2. This CDR3 has 14 residues. CDR1 is SGHNT, CDR2 YYREEE, per germline (reference sequence). The CDR3 region is CASSLGTATDTQYF. For the CDR3, the DNA is TGTGCCAGCAGCTTAGGGACAGCCACAGATACGCAGTATTTT.

The genes are TRBV7-9 and TRBJ2-5; D gene ambiguous. With 0 bases removed from V and 4 bases from J, the gap between germline ends came to 6 bases. CDR1 is SEHNR and CDR2 is FQNEAQ in the germline V gene (reference sequence). This CDR3 is built from 13 residues. The CDR3: CASSLAVLETQYF. CDR3 DNA: TGTGCCAGCAGCTTAGCGGTTCTAGAGACCCAGTACTTC.

The chain employs TRBV19 and TRBJ1-2; TRBD1 agrees at 7 bases. There are 19 residues in the CDR3. The germline gives CDR1 LNHDA, CDR2 SQIVND (reference sequence). V lost 0 bases, J lost 0 bases, and 13 bases stayed unmatched. This CDR3 reads CASSIDRAGTDDSNYGYTF. In nucleotides, the CDR3 is TGTGCCAGTAGTATAGACCGCGCCGGGACAGATGATTCTAACTATGGCTACACCTTC.

The V and J genes are TRBV6-1 and TRBJ1-2; D is unresolved. Germline loops: CDR1 MNHNS, CDR2 SASEGT. V was clipped by 0 bases and J by 7 bases, with 21 bases between them. The CDR3 has 17 amino acids. The CDR3 DNA follows: TGTGCCAGCAGTGAAGCAGCGCTCGGGAGGGTATCGGGTGGCTACACCTTC. Amino acids: CASSEAALGRVSGGYTF.

The gene calls are TRBV5-1 and TRBJ1-2; possibly TRBD1 for D (6 bases). The germline gives CDR1 SGHRS, CDR2 YFSETQ. The CDR3 consists of 15 residues. V was clipped by 3 bases and J by 10 bases, with 22 bases between them. This CDR3 reads CASSSHGTQSTTYTF. The CDR3 coding sequence is TGCGCCAGCAGCTCTCATGGGACACAATCTACAACCTACACCTTC.

The rearrangement links TRBV6-5 to TRBJ1-3; D ambiguous. The CDR3 runs 12 residues. From germline, CDR1 is MNHEY and CDR2 SVGAGI. Trimming stripped 7 bases from V and 2 bases from J, with 6 bases between. The CDR3 DNA reads TGTGCCAGCACTAATCCTGGAAACACCATATATTTT. Translation: CASTNPGNTIYF.

This clone was seen a single time. The same CDR3 also results from other DNA sequences found in this sample. The rearrangement links TRBV5-1 to TRBJ2-3; 7 bases are a match to TRBD1. Per the germline V gene, CDR1 is SGHRS and CDR2 is YFSETQ. CDR3 length: 14 residues. V lost 4 bases and J lost 0; bases outside the gene matches: 2. The CDR3 sequence is CASSQGQSTDTQYF. In DNA, the CDR3 is TGCGCCAGCAGCCAGGGACAGAGCACAGATACGCAGTATTTT.

As for this clone: Different DNA sequences within this sample yield the same CDR3. The gene calls are TRBV29-1 and TRBJ2-7; no clear D gene. Germline V gene sequence: CDR1 SQVTM, CDR2 ANQGSEA. The V gene lost 0 bases and the J gene lost 1 base, with 4 bases spanning the gap. This CDR3 is built from 12 residues. The CDR3, as DNA: TGCAGCGTTGAAGACAGTTCCTACGAGCAGTACTTC. Translating it yields CSVEDSSYEQYF.

The CDR3 sequence is CASSPFPDQKMETQYF. As DNA, the CDR3 is TGTGCCAGCTCACCATTCCCGGACCAAAAAATGGAGACCCAGTACTTC. This chain uses TRBV18 with TRBJ2-5; D is uncertain. This CDR3 comprises 16 residues. Looked up from germline, CDR1 is KGHSH and CDR2 is LQKENI. V lost 2 bases and J lost 5, with 18 bases in between.

CDR3 protein: CASSLKGPSDTQYF. The CDR3 DNA reads as TGTGCCAGCAGCTTGAAGGGGCCCAGCGATACGCAGTATTTT. V is TRBV5-5 and J is TRBJ2-3; perhaps TRBD1 as D (5 bases). The ends were cut back, 1 base at V and 6 bases at J, with 12 bases in the middle. The CDR3 covers 14 residues. CDR1 is SGHKS, CDR2 YYEKEE, per germline (reference sequence).

The V gene is TRBV28, the J gene TRBJ1-3; the D is unclear. Germline V gene data show CDR1 as MDHEN and CDR2 as SYDVKM. V was pared by 6 bases and J by 1 base, with 13 bases between. The CDR3 loop spans 15 amino acids. The DNA for the CDR3 is TGTGCCAGCAGCCAAACCCCGGGATCTGGAAACACCATATATTTT. Protein sequence: CASSQTPGSGNTIYF.

The chain joins TRBV10-1 to TRBJ2-3, with a tentative D call TRBD1 (5 bases). Between the trimmed V and J ends, which lost 5 bases and 2 bases, there was a span of 11 bases. Germline values: CDR1 WNHNN, CDR2 SYGVQD (reference sequence). The CDR3 spans 14 residues. The CDR3 region is CASSPRAHTDTQYF. CDR3 sequence (DNA): TGCGCCAGCAGTCCCAGGGCCCACACAGATACGCAGTATTTT.

The rearrangement uses TRBV5-4 and TRBJ1-4, with 7 nucleotides matching TRBD1. This CDR3 has 14 amino acids. Germline V gives CDR1 SGHNT, CDR2 YYREEE (reference sequence). With V trimmed by 0 bases and J by 8 bases, 4 bases remained unmatched. CDR3 in DNA: TGTGCCAGCAGCTTGGACAGGGGCGCAGAAAAACTGTTTTTT. As protein: CASSLDRGAEKLFF.

As to this clone: This may be a read error, as it is one base from a much larger clone. In the same sample, other DNA sequences code for this CDR3. The chain recombines TRBV5-6 with TRBJ2-7; the D is unclear. The V end lost 0 bases, the J end lost 4 bases, and 2 bases lay between the germline ends. The CDR3 is 11 amino acids. CDR1 SGHDT and CDR2 YYEEEE come from the germline V gene. The CDR3 here is CASSLEYEQYF. The DNA of the CDR3 is TGTGCCAGCAGCTTGGAATACGAGCAGTACTTC. Filled out from reference TRBV5-6 and TRBJ2-7, the complete variable domain reads DAGVTQSPTHLIKTRGQQVTLRCSPKSGHDTVSWYQQALGQGPQFIFQYYEEEERQRGNFPDRFSGHQFPNYSSELNVNALLLGDSALYLCASSLEYEQYFGPGTRLTVT.

The J gene is TRBJ2-7, the V gene TRBV11-2; D is unresolved. Germline-derived CDR1 and CDR2 are SGHAT and FQNNGV. The ends were cut back, 0 bases at V and 6 bases at J, with 9 bases in the middle. This CDR3 has 13 amino acids. The CDR3 loop is CASSLDRRAEQYF. Written as DNA, the CDR3 is TGTGCCAGCAGCTTAGATCGTAGGGCCGAGCAGTACTTC.